Shown below are 19 T cell receptor beta chains from a single sample sequenced in a study of T-cell reconstitution after alpha-beta-depleted transplantation in children. This sample's TCRbeta library carried unique molecular identifier barcodes. One entry per CDR3 protein, called by TCRdb with MiXCR from the PCR reads. The repertoire has 250,000 to 300,000 distinct CDR3 sequences, over 9.5% of them found once; the top ten carry roughly 7.1%. Source: PBMCs, taken before TCRalphabeta/CD19-depleted stem cell transplant. The origin of the receptors is a boy under two years old with acute myeloid leukemia, due to receive a stem cell transplant.

V usage is TRBV28 and J usage is TRBJ1-2; D is uncertain. V gave up 7 bases and J gave up 4 bases, with 19 bases separating them. The CDR3 extends over 15 amino acids. Germline values: CDR1 MDHEN, CDR2 SYDVKM. CDR3 protein: CASTPLGGLLYGYTF. CDR3 bases: TGTGCCAGCACCCCTTTGGGAGGGCTCCTCTATGGCTACACCTTC.

This clonotype was counted many times. The chain carries TRBV2 and TRBJ2-1; 7 bases fit TRBD2. The CDR3 extends over 16 amino acids. Germline CDR1 reads SNHLY; CDR2 reads FYNNEI. V lost 2 bases and J lost 0; bases outside the gene matches: 4. The CDR3 loop reads CASSELERGSYNEQFF. The CDR3 DNA sequence: TGTGCCAGCAGTGAACTGGAGCGGGGCTCCTACAATGAGCAGTTCTTC.

Details on this clonotype: A much larger clone differs by one base, so this may be a read error. V usage is TRBV20-1 and J usage is TRBJ1-1, with 7 bases that match TRBD1. The CDR3 spans 14 residues. The germline V gene encodes CDR1 DFQATT and CDR2 SNEGSKA (reference sequence). V lost 0 bases, J lost 4 bases, and 5 bases stayed unmatched. CDR3 DNA sequence: TGCAGTGCTAGAGATATCAGACAGGGCACTGAAGCTTTCTTT. Translating it yields CSARDIRQGTEAFF.

CDR3 DNA: TGTGCCAGCAGCGGGACAGGGGGCCGGACAGATACGCAGTATTTT. The encoded protein is CASSGTGGRTDTQYF. V and J are TRBV9 and TRBJ2-3, with 11 bases that match TRBD1. CDR3 length equals 15 residues. V shed 3 bases, J shed 3 bases, and the junction held 3 bases outside the gene matches. CDR1 and CDR2 (germline): SGDLS, YYNGEE.

This clonotype has at least ten counts. The V gene is TRBV4-2, the J gene TRBJ2-1, with D possibly being TRBD1 (5 bases). The CDR3 spans 15 residues. V shed 0 bases and J shed 3 bases, with 9 bases lying between them. The germline V gene encodes CDR1 LGHNA and CDR2 YNFKEQ. CDR3 nucleotide sequence: TGTGCCAGCAGCCAAGATAGGGGATTCTACAATGAGCAGTTCTTC. Encoded protein: CASSQDRGFYNEQFF.

Worth noting for this clonotype: A single base separates this from a much larger clone, so it may be a read error. The genes are TRBV10-2 and TRBJ2-7, with D unresolved. The CDR3 is 13 residues long. Looked up from germline, CDR1 is WSHSY and CDR2 is SAAADI. V lost 6 bases, J lost 4 bases, and 13 bases lay in between. CDR3 DNA: TGCGCCAGCAGACCGGCGCTTTCGTACGAGCAGTACTTC. This sequence encodes CASRPALSYEQYF.

This clonotype was recorded many times. A junction boundary mismatches the germline segment, possibly from a read error. This chain uses TRBV6-5 with TRBJ2-1, with 9 positions matching TRBD1. The CDR3 extends over 11 amino acids. CDR1 is MNHEY and CDR2 is SVGAGI in the germline V gene. The CDR3 DNA sequence: TGTGCCAGCAGCCGCGGGACAGGGAGGATCTTC. Its protein is CASSRGTGRIF.

This clonotype was seen many times. This sequence joins TRBV29-1 and TRBJ2-1, with a tentative D call TRBD2 (6 bases). This CDR3 is built from 13 residues. The germline CDR1 and CDR2 sequences are SQVTM and ANQGSEA. Between the trimmed V and J ends, which lost 6 bases and 4 bases, there was a span of 13 bases. CDR3 nucleotide sequence: TGCAGCGTCCGGGACTCCGTTTACAATGAGCAGTTCTTC. Residues: CSVRDSVYNEQFF.

This clonotype was counted ten times or more. This chain connects TRBV5-1 to TRBJ2-7; 11 bases fit TRBD2. J lost 3 bases, V lost 4 bases, and 3 bases had no gene match. The CDR3 is made up of 14 amino acids. CDR1 SGHRS and CDR2 YFSETQ come from the germline V gene. The CDR3 coding sequence is TGCGCCAGCAGCGGCGGGACTAGCGGCTACGAGCAGTACTTC. Translated, it gives CASSGGTSGYEQYF.

This clonotype was seen many times. The CDR3 reads CASTPTPGTGTGELFF. Written as DNA, the CDR3 is TGTGCCAGCACGCCGACCCCCGGGACAGGGACCGGGGAGCTGTTTTTT. J is TRBJ2-2 and V is TRBV6-1; 9 bases agree with TRBD1. The CDR3 sequence is 16 residues long. Germline CDR1 is MNHNS and CDR2 is SASEGT. Losses at the gene ends were 7 bases for V and 5 bases for J; bases not matched to a gene: 11.

This clonotype appeared many times. The J gene is TRBJ2-4, the V gene TRBV5-4; tentative D call: TRBD1 (5 bases). Germline-derived CDR1 and CDR2 are SGHNT and YYREEE (reference sequence). The germline V and J ends were trimmed by 4 bases and 1 base, with 15 bases remaining between them. The CDR3 totals 16 residues. The CDR3 reads CASSPSGYGAKNIQYF. The CDR3 DNA follows: TGTGCCAGCAGCCCCTCAGGGTACGGGGCCAAAAACATTCAGTACTTC.

This clonotype has more than one count but fewer than ten. This chain links TRBV10-3 with TRBJ2-7; 7 nucleotides match TRBD1. Germline V gene lookup returns CDR1 ENHRY and CDR2 SYGVKD. The CDR3 loop spans 15 amino acids. Unmatched junction bases numbered 8, after V lost 6 bases and J lost 0 bases. The CDR3 loop is CAIRGGQAYSYEQYF. The DNA of the CDR3 is TGTGCCATCAGAGGTGGACAGGCATACTCCTACGAGCAGTACTTC.

This clonotype has just a few counts. The genes are TRBV9 and TRBJ2-7; a weak D match, TRBD2 (7 bases). The CDR3 is 13 residues long. V was pared by 0 bases and J by 8 bases, with 12 bases between. Germline V CDR1 and CDR2: SGDLS, YYNGEE. The CDR3 coding sequence is TGTGCCAGCAGCGTAGAAGGGGGGGAGAAGCAGTACTTC. Its protein product is CASSVEGGEKQYF.

This clonotype was observed many times. This rearrangement joins TRBV7-9 to TRBJ2-5; D gene uncertain. V was pared by 4 bases and J by 4 bases, with 13 bases between. Germline CDR1 reads SEHNR; CDR2 reads FQNEAQ (reference sequence). The CDR3 covers 14 residues. DNA for the CDR3: TGTGCCAGCAGCTACAGCCGGGTAGTAGAGACCCAGTACTTC. Translation gives CASSYSRVVETQYF.

There are many counts of this clonotype. The chain couples TRBV9 to TRBJ2-7; D perhaps matches TRBD1 (5 bases). The CDR3 covers 14 residues. The V gene's germline CDR1 is SGDLS and CDR2 YYNGEE. V gave up 0 bases and J gave up 0 bases, with 7 bases separating them. The CDR3 protein is CASSVVDTSYEQYF. CDR3 nucleotides: TGTGCCAGCAGCGTAGTGGACACCTCCTACGAGCAGTACTTC. Using reference TRBV9 and TRBJ2-7 for the parts outside the CDR3, the full variable domain is DSGVTQTPKHLITATGQRVTLRCSPRSGDLSVYWYQQSLDQGLQFLIQYYNGEERAKGNILERFSAQQFPDLHSELNLSSLELGDSALYFCASSVVDTSYEQYFGPGTRLTVT.

V and J are TRBV20-1 and TRBJ2-7; D possibly matches TRBD1 or TRBD2 (5 bases each). Germline CDR1 reads DFQATT; CDR2 reads SNEGSKA (reference sequence). The CDR3 has 13 amino acids. The CDR3 reads CSLAVGGSYEQYF. The CDR3 DNA is TGCAGCCTCGCCGTTGGGGGCTCCTACGAGCAGTACTTC.

V gene TRBV5-1 combines with J gene TRBJ1-2, with D perhaps matching TRBD1 (5 bases). V was trimmed by 3 bases and J by 1 base, leaving 22 bases between them. Per germline, CDR1 SGHRS and CDR2 YFSETQ. The CDR3 extends over 18 amino acids. The CDR3 spells CASSSGTGRTSDNYGYTF. In nucleotides, the CDR3 is TGCGCCAGCAGCTCAGGGACCGGGAGAACGTCTGATAACTATGGCTACACCTTC.

V and J are TRBV29-1 and TRBJ1-4, with D perhaps TRBD1 (5 bases). The CDR3 contains 12 residues. Trimming shortened V by 7 bases and J by 13 bases, and 19 bases separated the two germline ends. The germline CDR1 and CDR2 sequences are SQVTM and ANQGSEA. The CDR3 is CSALGTERRLFF. The CDR3 DNA follows: TGCAGCGCCCTCGGGACTGAGAGAAGACTGTTTTTT.

This clonotype has a handful of counts. This rearrangement joins TRBV5-1 to TRBJ2-3; maybe TRBD1 (6 bases). The ends were cut back, 1 base at V and 1 base at J, with 16 bases in the middle. CDR1 SGHRS and CDR2 YFSETQ come from the germline V gene. This CDR3 region has 17 residues. The DNA of the CDR3 is TGCGCCAGCAGCTTGTGCAGGGGTGTGTGGGGCACAGATACGCAGTATTTT. As protein: CASSLCRGVWGTDTQYF.